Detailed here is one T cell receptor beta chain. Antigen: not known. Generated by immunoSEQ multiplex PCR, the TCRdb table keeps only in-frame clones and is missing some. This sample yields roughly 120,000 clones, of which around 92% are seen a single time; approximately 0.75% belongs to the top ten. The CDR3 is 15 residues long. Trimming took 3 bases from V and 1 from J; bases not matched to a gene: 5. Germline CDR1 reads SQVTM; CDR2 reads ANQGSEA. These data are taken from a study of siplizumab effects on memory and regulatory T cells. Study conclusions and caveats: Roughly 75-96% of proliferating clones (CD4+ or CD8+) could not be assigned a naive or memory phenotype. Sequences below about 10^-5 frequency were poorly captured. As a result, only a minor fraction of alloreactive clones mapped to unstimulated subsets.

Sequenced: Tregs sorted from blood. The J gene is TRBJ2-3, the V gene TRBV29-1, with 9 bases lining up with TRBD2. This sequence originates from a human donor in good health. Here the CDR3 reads CSVDGASGGTDTQYF. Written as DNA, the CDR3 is TGCAGCGTTGATGGGGCTAGCGGGGGCACAGATACGCAGTATTTT.